Listed below are T cell receptor beta chains from one sample, sequenced in a study of T cell responses to AZD1222 COVID-19 vaccine. TCRdb's copy holds only in-frame clones and misses some; the assay was immunoSEQ multiplex PCR. The sample has approximately 120,000 clones, about 90% seen once. The starting material was peripheral blood, obtained on day 0 of AZD1222 vaccination. The receptors come from an adult in good health. The CDR3 runs from the conserved cysteine through the conserved F or W. D genes are given only for firm matches. Expanded clones get a size class; other rows say once, few or many, or leave the size out.

size: -
V: TRBV5-1
length: 15
D: -
J: TRBJ2-2
CDR3: CASSLGQGSTGELFF
DNA: TGCGCCAGCAGCTTGGGGCAGGGAAGTACCGGGGAGCTGTTTTTT

size: -
V: TRBV6-5
length: 14
D: -
J: TRBJ1-4
CDR3: CASRTGVVNEKLFF
DNA: TGTGCCAGCAGGACCGGGGTGGTTAATGAAAAACTGTTTTTT

size: -
V: TRBV30
length: 14
D: TRBD2
J: TRBJ2-7
CDR3: CAWSVRLADYEQYF
DNA: TGTGCCTGGAGTGTACGGCTAGCGGACTACGAGCAGTACTTC

size: -
V: TRBV6-5
length: 15
D: TRBD2
J: TRBJ2-1
CDR3: CASSYGRSSYNEQFF
DNA: TGTGCCAGCAGCTACGGGAGGTCCTCCTACAATGAGCAGTTCTTC

size: -
V: TRBV7-5
length: 15
D: -
J: TRBJ1-1
CDR3: CARSLTGLMNTEAFF
DNA: TGTGCCAGAAGCTTAACAGGGCTTATGAACACTGAAGCTTTCTTT

size: -
V: TRBV6-5
length: 14
D: TRBD1
J: TRBJ1-2
CDR3: CASSYTTGNYGYTF
DNA: TGTGCCAGCAGTTATACGACAGGGAACTATGGCTACACCTTC

size: -
V: TRBV7-3
length: 13
D: -
J: TRBJ2-1
CDR3: CASSLGQNNEQFF
DNA: TGTGCCAGCAGCCTAGGACAGAACAATGAGCAGTTCTTC

size: -
V: TRBV13
length: 12
D: -
J: TRBJ2-7
CDR3: CASSLVATEQYF
DNA: TGTGCCAGCAGCTTAGTGGCAACCGAGCAGTACTTC

size: -
V: TRBV11-2
length: 14
D: -
J: TRBJ1-5
CDR3: CASSLDSHNQPQHF
DNA: TGTGCCAGCAGCCTTGACAGCCATAATCAGCCCCAGCATTTT

size: -
V: TRBV4-1
length: 14
D: -
J: TRBJ1-2
CDR3: CASSQEQARSGYTF
DNA: TGCGCCAGCAGCCAAGAACAGGCAAGAAGTGGCTACACCTTC

size: -
V: TRBV30
length: 13
D: TRBD2
J: TRBJ2-7
CDR3: CAWELAGIYEQYF
DNA: TGTGCCTGGGAACTAGCGGGGATCTACGAGCAGTACTTC

size: once
V: TRBV6-5
length: 15
D: -
J: TRBJ2-7
CDR3: CASSYGVGSSYEQYF
DNA: TGTGCCAGCAGTTACGGTGTCGGCAGTTCCTACGAGCAGTACTTC

size: -
V: TRBV9
length: 13
D: -
J: TRBJ2-2
CDR3: CASSVVPEGELFF
DNA: TGTGCCAGCAGCGTAGTCCCCGAGGGGGAGCTGTTTTTT

size: -
V: TRBV7-9
length: 14
D: -
J: TRBJ2-2
CDR3: CASSFTGFGGELFF
DNA: TGTGCCAGCAGCTTCACAGGGTTCGGCGGGGAGCTGTTTTTT

size: -
V: TRBV5-1
length: 13
D: -
J: TRBJ1-1
CDR3: CASSLNKNTEAFF
DNA: TGCGCCAGCAGCTTGAACAAAAACACTGAAGCTTTCTTT

size: -
V: TRBV19
length: 17
D: -
J: TRBJ2-3
CDR3: CASSPKGFPEGTDTQYF
DNA: TGTGCCAGTAGCCCCAAGGGGTTCCCGGAAGGCACAGATACGCAGTATTTT

size: -
V: TRBV10-3
length: 12
D: -
J: TRBJ1-2
CDR3: CAIREGRYGYTF
DNA: TGTGCCATCAGAGAGGGGCGCTATGGCTACACCTTC

size: -
V: TRBV14
length: 16
D: TRBD1
J: TRBJ1-5
CDR3: CASSQAERQGHQPQHF
DNA: TGTGCCAGCAGCCAAGCTGAGCGACAGGGCCATCAGCCCCAGCATTTT

size: -
V: TRBV7-3
length: 13
D: TRBD1
J: TRBJ1-1
CDR3: CASSPRDSLEAFF
DNA: TGTGCCAGCAGCCCTCGGGACAGTCTTGAAGCTTTCTTT

size: -
V: TRBV7-9
length: 14
D: -
J: TRBJ1-1
CDR3: CASSLMGGNTEAFF
DNA: TGTGCCAGCAGCTTAATGGGTGGTAACACTGAAGCTTTCTTT

size: once
V: TRBV3-1/TRBV3-2
length: 15
D: TRBD1
J: TRBJ2-3
CDR3: CASSHRDRVAGTQYF
DNA: TGTGCCAGCAGCCACCGGGACAGGGTGGCAGGTACGCAGTATTTT

size: -
V: TRBV11-3
length: 14
D: -
J: TRBJ2-1
CDR3: CASSLEGGGNEQFF
DNA: TGTGCCAGCAGCCTGGAAGGAGGAGGCAATGAGCAGTTCTTC

size: -
V: TRBV2
length: 17
D: TRBD2
J: TRBJ2-2
CDR3: CASSELAGQVDTGELFF
DNA: TGTGCCAGCAGTGAACTAGCGGGACAAGTAGACACCGGGGAGCTGTTTTTT

size: -
V: TRBV4-2
length: 15
D: TRBD2
J: TRBJ2-7
CDR3: CASRAYSGSSYEQYF
DNA: TGTGCCAGCAGGGCGTATAGCGGGAGCTCCTACGAGCAGTACTTC

size: -
V: TRBV7-8
length: 15
D: -
J: TRBJ1-5
CDR3: CASSLRLTGNQPQHF
DNA: TGTGCCAGCAGCTTGCGGCTTACGGGCAATCAGCCCCAGCATTTT

size: -
V: TRBV5-1
length: 12
D: -
J: TRBJ1-1
CDR3: CASSDSGVEAFF
DNA: TGCGCCAGCAGCGATTCAGGAGTAGAAGCTTTCTTT

size: -
V: TRBV5-1
length: 16
D: -
J: TRBJ1-2
CDR3: CASRRTGPYGNYGYTF
DNA: TGCGCCAGTAGGCGAACAGGGCCCTACGGGAACTATGGCTACACCTTC

size: once
V: TRBV9
length: 14
D: -
J: TRBJ2-7
CDR3: CASSVGRTGYEQYF
DNA: TGTGCCAGCAGCGTCGGACGAACCGGCTACGAGCAGTACTTC

size: once
V: TRBV5-6
length: 14
D: -
J: TRBJ2-7
CDR3: CASSLNLGTYEQYF
DNA: TGTGCCAGCAGCTTAAACCTGGGGACCTACGAGCAGTACTTC

size: -
V: TRBV27
length: 16
D: -
J: TRBJ2-7
CDR3: CASIPGRPDYSYEQYF
DNA: TGTGCCAGCATCCCCGGCCGCCCGGACTATTCCTACGAGCAGTACTTC

size: -
V: TRBV2
length: 13
D: -
J: TRBJ1-5
CDR3: CASSFEYVEPQHF
DNA: TGTGCCAGCAGTTTTGAGTACGTGGAGCCCCAGCATTTT

size: once
V: TRBV28
length: 13
D: -
J: TRBJ2-7
CDR3: CASSLGGSNEQYF
DNA: TGTGCCAGCAGTTTAGGGGGGTCCAACGAGCAGTACTTC

size: -
V: TRBV6-4
length: 17
D: -
J: TRBJ1-4
CDR3: CASSDSRSRGAFEKLFF
DNA: TGTGCCAGCAGTGACTCCCGATCCCGGGGGGCTTTTGAAAAACTGTTTTTT

size: -
V: TRBV3-1/TRBV3-2
length: 12
D: -
J: TRBJ1-2
CDR3: CASSQADYGYTF
DNA: TGTGCCAGCAGCCAGGCCGACTATGGCTACACCTTC

size: -
V: TRBV30
length: 15
D: TRBD1
J: TRBJ1-5
CDR3: CAWSDQGAWGQPQHF
DNA: TGTGCCTGGAGTGACCAGGGGGCCTGGGGTCAGCCCCAGCATTTT

size: once
V: TRBV27
length: 16
D: TRBD1
J: TRBJ2-3
CDR3: CASSLSRDRGKDTQYF
DNA: TGTGCCAGCAGTTTATCTCGGGACAGGGGGAAAGATACGCAGTATTTT

size: -
V: TRBV7-8
length: 15
D: -
J: TRBJ1-2
CDR3: CASSLGSGGAYGYTF
DNA: TGTGCCAGCAGCTTAGGTTCCGGGGGCGCCTATGGCTACACCTTC

size: -
V: TRBV3-1/TRBV3-2
length: 11
D: -
J: TRBJ2-1
CDR3: CASSQSSEQFF
DNA: TGTGCCAGCAGCCAGTCAAGTGAGCAGTTCTTC

size: once
V: TRBV19
length: 14
D: -
J: TRBJ2-2
CDR3: CASSSGRNTGELFF
DNA: TGTGCCAGTAGTTCCGGACGTAACACCGGGGAGCTGTTTTTT

size: -
V: TRBV7-9
length: 13
D: -
J: TRBJ2-7
CDR3: CASILQGLEEQYF
DNA: TGTGCCAGCATCCTACAGGGATTGGAAGAGCAGTACTTC

size: -
V: TRBV30
length: 14
D: -
J: TRBJ1-4
CDR3: CAWNWGLGNEKLFF
DNA: TGTGCCTGGAACTGGGGGTTGGGTAATGAAAAACTGTTTTTT

size: -
V: TRBV6-4
length: 13
D: -
J: TRBJ1-4
CDR3: CASSEQINEKLFF
DNA: TGTGCCAGCAGTGAACAGATAAATGAAAAACTGTTTTTT

size: -
V: TRBV11-2
length: 15
D: TRBD2
J: TRBJ2-1
CDR3: CASSITLAGYNEQFF
DNA: TGTGCCAGCAGTATCACACTAGCGGGATACAATGAGCAGTTCTTC

size: -
V: TRBV12-3/TRBV12-4
length: 13
D: -
J: TRBJ1-1
CDR3: CASSPGRGTEAFF
DNA: TGTGCCAGCAGTCCCGGGAGGGGCACTGAAGCTTTCTTT

size: -
V: TRBV29-1
length: 12
D: -
J: TRBJ2-3
CDR3: CSVQDHTDTQYF
DNA: TGCAGCGTCCAGGACCACACAGATACGCAGTATTTT

size: -
V: TRBV5-1
length: 14
D: -
J: TRBJ2-5
CDR3: CASSLSEGRETQYF
DNA: TGCGCCAGCAGCTTGTCTGAGGGGCGGGAGACCCAGTACTTC

size: -
V: TRBV28
length: 13
D: TRBD1
J: TRBJ2-3
CDR3: CASRRQGTDTQYF
DNA: TGTGCCAGCAGAAGACAGGGAACAGATACGCAGTATTTT

size: -
V: TRBV27
length: 14
D: -
J: TRBJ1-1
CDR3: CASSSPSMNTEAFF
DNA: TGTGCCAGCAGTTCACCTTCCATGAACACTGAAGCTTTCTTT

size: -
V: TRBV27
length: 13
D: TRBD1
J: TRBJ1-2
CDR3: CASSPDRVYGYTF
DNA: TGTGCCAGCAGTCCCGACAGGGTCTATGGCTACACCTTC

size: -
V: TRBV5-1
length: 13
D: -
J: TRBJ2-7
CDR3: CASQHPLRYEQYF
DNA: TGCGCCAGCCAACACCCACTTCGCTACGAGCAGTACTTC

size: -
V: TRBV10-3
length: 14
D: -
J: TRBJ2-7
CDR3: CAISVVTGRVEQYF
DNA: TGTGCCATCAGTGTGGTGACAGGGAGGGTCGAGCAGTACTTC

size: -
V: TRBV11-3
length: 13
D: -
J: TRBJ1-1
CDR3: CASSLGPNTEAFF
DNA: TGTGCCAGCAGCTTAGGACCTAACACTGAAGCTTTCTTT

size: -
V: TRBV27
length: 14
D: TRBD1
J: TRBJ1-2
CDR3: CASKGTGVNYGYTF
DNA: TGTGCCAGTAAGGGGACAGGTGTAAACTATGGCTACACCTTC